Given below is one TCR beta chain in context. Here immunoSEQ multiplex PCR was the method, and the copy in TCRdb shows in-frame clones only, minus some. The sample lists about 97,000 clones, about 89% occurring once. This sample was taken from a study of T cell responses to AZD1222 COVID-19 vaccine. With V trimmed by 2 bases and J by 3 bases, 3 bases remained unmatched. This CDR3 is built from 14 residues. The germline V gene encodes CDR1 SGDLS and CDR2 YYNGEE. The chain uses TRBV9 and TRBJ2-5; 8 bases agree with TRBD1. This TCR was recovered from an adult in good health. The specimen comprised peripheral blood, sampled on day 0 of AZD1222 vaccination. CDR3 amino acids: CASSVDRGKETQYF. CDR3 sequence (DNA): TGTGCCAGCAGCGTCGACAGGGGAAAAGAGACCCAGTACTTC.